Given below is one TCR beta chain in context. The antigen it recognizes is unknown. No base-level quality is on record; no much larger clone is a single base apart. The data stem from a study of human thymus T cells (TCRdb year 2020). Describing the broader study: TCR alpha and beta repertoires from roughly 8 infant thymus samples and four related peripheral blood samples were characterized in the study. Donor ages ranged from roughly 7 to 250 days, and the cohort comprised six male and two female infants. Study-wide conclusions, independent of this receptor: On average, about 730,000 unique TCRB clonotypes were obtained from thymus samples, compared with approximately 80,000 from blood samples. Both the thymic and the peripheral blood repertoires appeared to show biased V and J gene segment usage.

Using the immunoSEQ multiplex PCR assay, the TCRB and TCRAD loci were amplified from a standardized quantity of quality-controlled genomic DNA. The amplicons covered the V(D)J region and were long enough to include the CDR3 and to identify the V and J genes. The amplicons were sequenced on an Illumina platform via the commercial immunoSEQ service. In the source study's methods: Primer bias and sequencing errors were corrected using previously described methods, and TCRAD and TCRB definitions followed the IMGT database. immunoSEQ Analyzer 3.0 and VDJTools were used for repertoire analysis, which covered basic statistics, V/J segment usage, diversity estimates, rarefaction and pairwise overlap. Diversity was estimated using the Chao1, ChaoE, Efron-Thisted, Shannon and inverse Simpson indices, and was also estimated on datasets down-sampled to the size of the smallest sample. Repertoire overlap used strict matching of CDR3 nucleotide sequence, V gene and J gene, with Jaccard-based multidimensional scaling clustering. Entries here come from immuneACCESS through TCRdb and include only in-frame sequences with V and J called. Some clones fail to appear in such tables; in the studies checked, an unresolved V gene covers under half of the shortfall, and the cause of the remainder is unknown. V and J calls and clone size are those listed in that table; D and trimming were worked out from the DNA. For this sample the table gives 45,000 to 75,000 clones, of which approximately 95% were detected only once. In total, the top ten clones hold 6% of the sample.

Taken from cysteine to phenylalanine, the CDR3 has 13 residues. Only the CDR3 DNA stays, 39 bases, in frame from base 1. V and J are truncated by 3 bases and 9 bases respectively, leaving an intervening sequence of 16 bases. CDR1 and CDR2 were assigned from the germline V gene as SGHDT and YYEEEE. Immunologically healthy infants undergoing open corrective cardiac surgery for congenital heart defects in Finland were used as donors. From four of the eight donors, a small aliquot of about 0.45-1 mL peripheral blood was collected during surgery. For the blood samples, genomic DNA was extracted from all available leukocytes instead of from a set number of cells. ACK lysis buffer was used to clear erythrocytes from the blood, and the leukocytes were then kept as pellets at -70 degrees C. A QIAsymphony instrument was used to extract genomic DNA from frozen cell pellets.

The receptor comes from a boy in the first two years of life with a congenital heart defect but otherwise immunologically healthy. Recombination linked TRBV5-6 to TRBJ2-7, with the D call perhaps TRBD1 or TRBD2, as 5 bases match in each case. The specimen sequenced was blood. The CDR3 protein sequence reads: CASSYGTEAGQYF. The nucleotides are TGTGCCAGCAGCTATGGGACGGAAGCTGGGCAGTACTTC.